A single TCR beta chain is shown here with its context. Its specificity is unknown. This record belongs to a study of cytomegalovirus exposure and HLA in healthy donors. Study as a whole: Early release data held around 80 million unique TCRs from HLA-typed donors.

With 60 Vbeta and 13 Jbeta primers, the PCR was carried out. Repertoires were generated with immunoSEQ multiplex PCR, while TCRdb's copy carries only in-frame clones and drops some. The sample includes approximately 160,000 clones, approximately 82% of them seen just once. Findings and caveats of the study: Earlier analysis yielded a pattern in which most TCR beta V segments were productive about 90% or about 30% of the time.

From germline, CDR1 is MDHEN and CDR2 SYDVKM. The CDR3 consists of 20 residues. With 1 base clipped from V and 8 bases from J, the junction kept 15 bases outside the gene matches. The source material was PBMCs. J is TRBJ2-2 and V is TRBV28; 14 bases are shared with TRBD2. This TCR was recovered from a male donor in good health and CMV-seronegative. CDR3 in DNA: TGTGCCAGCAGTTTATCGGGGGGGACTAGCGGGAGATACGGAGAAGGGGAGCTGTTTTTT. It codes for CASSLSGGTSGRYGEGELFF.